This T cell receptor (beta chain) emerged from a study of blood T cells in healthy people across ages (dated by TCRdb to the mid-2010s). As for the study more broadly: In model experiments, roughly one uniquely barcoded TCR beta cDNA molecule per two T cells was captured by template switching. Using the same blood draw, the study looked at two additional independent replicas of 1 million unique cDNA reads for two donors, one aged 18 to 30 and the other aged 80 or older. Using deep sequencing normalized with unique cDNA molecular identifiers, the study measured how TCR beta repertoire diversity changes with age. To avoid experimental bias, donors of different ages were distributed randomly across sequencing lanes. Four age groups were formed from the donors: young (average 16 years), middle-aged (approximately 40), aged (approximately 60) and long-lived (less than 85).

Details on this clonotype: It has no known antigen specificity. It has no much larger one-base neighbor in the sample; base qualities were not kept.

The donors were around 39 Caucasian individuals from Russia, aged roughly 6 to 90 years, who were systemically healthy. Each donor gave approximately 10 milliliters of peripheral blood, collected into EDTA-treated Vacutainer tubes. Ficoll-Paque density-gradient centrifugation was used to isolate PBMCs, with at least 6.5 million obtained per sample. Trizol reagent was used to extract total RNA from the PBMCs, yielding at least 5 micrograms per sample. The percentages of naive CD45RAhigh/CD27high T cells were determined by flow cytometry on a PBMC aliquot from every donor. Libraries were constructed by 5' RACE. Sequencing relied on an Illumina HiSeq 2500. A second PCR of about 6 to 11 cycles was performed with a sample-barcoded 5' primer and a J-beta primer mix. A template-switch 5' adaptor carrying 12 random nucleotides introduced a unique molecular identifier onto each TCR beta cDNA molecule. Each sample yielded at least 2.5 million CDR3-containing paired-end reads. All of the RNA was converted into first-strand cDNA using the Mint cDNA synthesis kit, with a TRBC-specific oligonucleotide serving as the primer. Following uracil-DNA glycosylase treatment, a first 18-cycle PCR with universal primers M1SS and BC2_uni_R was performed on all cDNA. Regarding the original processing steps: Normalization of each sample was performed by random selection of 1 million high-quality reads, each carrying a distinct molecular identifier. Reads sharing molecular identifiers were discarded rather than binned into consensus sequences. MiTCR, with a Q25 quality threshold and the strictest error-elimination algorithm, was used for CDR3 identification, clonotype clustering and error correction. A nonparametric unseen species model using Euler transformation provided a lower-bound estimate of total TCR beta diversity. TCRdb passed the public sequencing reads through fastp at Q25 and MiXCR, retaining productive beta sequences. Rows are unified per CDR3 protein, each entry keeping the most common DNA and genes. The authors' filters were not applied to this entry. For this sample there are approximately 1.5 million distinct CDR3 sequences; about 35% appear just once. Approximately 10% of the sample goes to the ten largest clones.

The junction shows trimming of 4 bases on V and 2 bases on J, and the gene matches do not reach 7 bases of it. As encoded in the germline V gene (reference sequence), CDR1 is SGHKS while CDR2 is YYEKEE. The CDR3 goes from the cysteine to the phenylalanine over 15 residues. Left in the record is the CDR3 DNA by itself, 45 bases read in frame from the first base. What the authors observed across the whole study: Because the CMV infection status of the donors was unknown, age-related changes in expanded clonotypes may potentially have been confounded. Total diversity estimates from one million sequenced T cells were considered lower bounds and underestimates. Observed TCR beta diversity per million T cells fell roughly linearly with age, and a significant reduction was already apparent by age roughly 40. There was a strong correlation between observed TCR beta diversity and the percentage of naive T cells measured by flow cytometry. The long-lived group showed more naive CD4+ T cells, fewer expanded clones and increased TCR diversity than the aged group, suggesting age selection. Since profiling was done on bulk unsorted PBMCs, naive and antigen-experienced compartments could not be conclusively compared.

Recombination connected TRBV5-5 to TRBJ2-3, with 7 middle bases fitting TRBD2. Sequencing was carried out using blood. This clonotype was sampled from a woman aged 25 to 39 in good health. The base sequence is TGTGCCAGCAGCCACGAGCGGGGCTACACAGATACGCAGTATTTT. The translation is CASSHERGYTDTQYF.